This is a list of T cell receptor beta chains from one sample in a study of T cell responses to AZD1222 COVID-19 vaccine. Assay used: immunoSEQ multiplex PCR; TCRdb lists only in-frame clones, some missing. Among about 160,000 clones listed, over 75% were seen once. Sequencing used peripheral blood, obtained 28 days after the second AZD1222 dose. The receptors derive from an adult who received the AZD1222 COVID-19 vaccine. Both conserved end residues are part of each CDR3. The D gene is left open where the match is weak. The size field is filled for only some rows; it gives once, few, many or a size class.

len: 15; j_gene: TRBJ2-3; v_gene: TRBV18; abundance: .; d_gene: TRBD1; CDR3nt: TGTGCCAGCTCACCAGAGGGACAGGGGACAGATACGCAGTATTTT; CDR3aa: CASSPEGQGTDTQYF
len: 14; j_gene: TRBJ1-3; v_gene: TRBV3-1/TRBV3-2; abundance: .; d_gene: .; CDR3nt: TGTGCCAGCAGCCAATCCAGCTCTGGAAACACCATATATTTT; CDR3aa: CASSQSSSGNTIYF
len: 14; j_gene: TRBJ1-2; v_gene: TRBV6-5; abundance: .; d_gene: .; CDR3nt: TGTGCCAGCAGTTACCTGGGGGGCGAGGGTGGCTACACCTTC; CDR3aa: CASSYLGGEGGYTF
len: 11; j_gene: TRBJ1-2; v_gene: TRBV10-3; abundance: once; d_gene: TRBD1; CDR3nt: TGTGCCGTCCGGGACAGGGGCCCCTACACCTTC; CDR3aa: CAVRDRGPYTF
len: 16; j_gene: TRBJ1-6; v_gene: TRBV3-1/TRBV3-2; abundance: .; d_gene: TRBD1; CDR3nt: TGTGCCAGCAGGCAAAATCAGGGGGGCGGATGGTCACCCCTCCACTTT; CDR3aa: CASRQNQGGGWSPLHF
len: 17; j_gene: TRBJ2-6; v_gene: TRBV19; abundance: .; d_gene: .; CDR3nt: TGTGCCAGTAGTATAGATTTCGGACCCTCTGGGGCCAACGTCCTGACTTTC; CDR3aa: CASSIDFGPSGANVLTF
len: 13; j_gene: TRBJ2-7; v_gene: TRBV12-3/TRBV12-4; abundance: .; d_gene: TRBD1; CDR3nt: TGTGCCAGCAGTTTGACAGGGAGCTACGAGCAGTACTTC; CDR3aa: CASSLTGSYEQYF
len: 15; j_gene: TRBJ1-5; v_gene: TRBV5-1; abundance: once; d_gene: .; CDR3nt: TGCGCCAGCAGCCCTGAGGGCCTATCTAATCAGCCCCAGCATTTT; CDR3aa: CASSPEGLSNQPQHF
len: 15; j_gene: TRBJ2-7; v_gene: TRBV6-2/TRBV6-3; abundance: .; d_gene: .; CDR3nt: TGTGCCAGCAGTTACTCTGAGGGGACCCCCTACGAGCAGTACTTC; CDR3aa: CASSYSEGTPYEQYF
len: 14; j_gene: TRBJ2-7; v_gene: TRBV3-1/TRBV3-2; abundance: .; d_gene: .; CDR3nt: TGTGCCAGCAGCCCCCAGCCCAGATACAACGAGCAGTACTTC; CDR3aa: CASSPQPRYNEQYF
len: 14; j_gene: TRBJ2-7; v_gene: TRBV7-3; abundance: .; d_gene: TRBD2; CDR3nt: TGTGCCAGCAGCTCCGGGGGGGCCGGGAACGAGCAGTACTTC; CDR3aa: CASSSGGAGNEQYF
len: 11; j_gene: TRBJ2-6; v_gene: TRBV12-3/TRBV12-4; abundance: .; d_gene: .; CDR3nt: TGTGCCAGCAGTTTGGAAGGCGTCCTGACTTTC; CDR3aa: CASSLEGVLTF
len: 14; j_gene: TRBJ2-1; v_gene: TRBV3-1/TRBV3-2; abundance: .; d_gene: TRBD2; CDR3nt: TGTGCCAGCAAGCTAGCGGGGAGCCACAATGAGCAGTTCTTC; CDR3aa: CASKLAGSHNEQFF
len: 15; j_gene: TRBJ1-2; v_gene: TRBV11-2; abundance: .; d_gene: .; CDR3nt: TGTGCCAGCAGCTTAGATCGTCGGGGGAACTATGGCTACACCTTC; CDR3aa: CASSLDRRGNYGYTF
len: 13; j_gene: TRBJ1-2; v_gene: TRBV10-3; abundance: .; d_gene: .; CDR3nt: TGTGCCATCGGGACGGACGGAGCGGAGGGCTACACCTTC; CDR3aa: CAIGTDGAEGYTF
len: 17; j_gene: TRBJ1-6; v_gene: TRBV4-2; abundance: once; d_gene: .; CDR3nt: TGTGCCAGCAGCCAAGAATCTGGAGACGGCTATAATTCACCCCTCCACTTT; CDR3aa: CASSQESGDGYNSPLHF
len: 14; j_gene: TRBJ2-1; v_gene: TRBV18; abundance: .; d_gene: .; CDR3nt: TGTGCCAGCTCAGGGCTGGCAGCCTACAATGAGCAGTTCTTC; CDR3aa: CASSGLAAYNEQFF
len: 14; j_gene: TRBJ2-7; v_gene: TRBV7-9; abundance: .; d_gene: TRBD1; CDR3nt: TGTGCCAGCAGCTTACGGGACAGGGGTGACGAGCAGTACTTC; CDR3aa: CASSLRDRGDEQYF
len: 13; j_gene: TRBJ1-1; v_gene: TRBV9; abundance: .; d_gene: .; CDR3nt: TGTGCCAGCAGCGTTGACGCGAACACTGAAGCTTTCTTT; CDR3aa: CASSVDANTEAFF
len: 14; j_gene: TRBJ1-2; v_gene: TRBV11-1; abundance: .; d_gene: .; CDR3nt: TGTGCCAGCAGCTTATGGGAGGGACAAGAGGGCTACACCTTC; CDR3aa: CASSLWEGQEGYTF
len: 15; j_gene: TRBJ1-1; v_gene: TRBV6-5; abundance: .; d_gene: .; CDR3nt: TGTGCCAGCAGTTACCCCAACAGGGAACGCACTGAAGCTTTCTTT; CDR3aa: CASSYPNRERTEAFF
len: 14; j_gene: TRBJ2-6; v_gene: TRBV3-1/TRBV3-2; abundance: .; d_gene: .; CDR3nt: TGTGCCAGCAGACAGGGTTCTGGGGCCAACGTCCTGACTTTC; CDR3aa: CASRQGSGANVLTF
len: 14; j_gene: TRBJ2-2; v_gene: TRBV27; abundance: .; d_gene: TRBD1; CDR3nt: TGTGCCAGCAGATCGGGACAGGGAACCGGGGAGCTGTTTTTT; CDR3aa: CASRSGQGTGELFF
len: 15; j_gene: TRBJ1-4; v_gene: TRBV18; abundance: .; d_gene: .; CDR3nt: TGTGCCAGCTCACCACCGTCCAAACCTAATGAAAAACTGTTTTTT; CDR3aa: CASSPPSKPNEKLFF
len: 13; j_gene: TRBJ1-1; v_gene: TRBV11-2; abundance: .; d_gene: .; CDR3nt: TGTGCCAGCAGCACCGACAGGAACACTGAAGCTTTCTTT; CDR3aa: CASSTDRNTEAFF
len: 15; j_gene: TRBJ2-7; v_gene: TRBV5-5; abundance: .; d_gene: .; CDR3nt: TGTGCCAGCAGCTTGGCCTCCCGAATTTCCTACGAGCAGTACTTC; CDR3aa: CASSLASRISYEQYF
len: 18; j_gene: TRBJ1-5; v_gene: TRBV2; abundance: .; d_gene: .; CDR3nt: TGTGCCAGCAGCACAGGTACCTCCTTCTGGTATAGCAATCAGCCCCAGCATTTT; CDR3aa: CASSTGTSFWYSNQPQHF
len: 13; j_gene: TRBJ1-4; v_gene: TRBV15; abundance: .; d_gene: .; CDR3nt: TGTGCCACCAGCAGGGCCCCAAAGGAAAAACTGTTTTTT; CDR3aa: CATSRAPKEKLFF
len: 14; j_gene: TRBJ1-1; v_gene: TRBV6-5; abundance: .; d_gene: .; CDR3nt: TGTGCCAGCAGTTATGCTCTCAAGGACACTGAAGCTTTCTTT; CDR3aa: CASSYALKDTEAFF
len: 15; j_gene: TRBJ1-4; v_gene: TRBV2; abundance: few; d_gene: .; CDR3nt: TGTGCCAGAAGGGACTTAGGGGGACGGACGGAAAAACTGTTTTTT; CDR3aa: CARRDLGGRTEKLFF